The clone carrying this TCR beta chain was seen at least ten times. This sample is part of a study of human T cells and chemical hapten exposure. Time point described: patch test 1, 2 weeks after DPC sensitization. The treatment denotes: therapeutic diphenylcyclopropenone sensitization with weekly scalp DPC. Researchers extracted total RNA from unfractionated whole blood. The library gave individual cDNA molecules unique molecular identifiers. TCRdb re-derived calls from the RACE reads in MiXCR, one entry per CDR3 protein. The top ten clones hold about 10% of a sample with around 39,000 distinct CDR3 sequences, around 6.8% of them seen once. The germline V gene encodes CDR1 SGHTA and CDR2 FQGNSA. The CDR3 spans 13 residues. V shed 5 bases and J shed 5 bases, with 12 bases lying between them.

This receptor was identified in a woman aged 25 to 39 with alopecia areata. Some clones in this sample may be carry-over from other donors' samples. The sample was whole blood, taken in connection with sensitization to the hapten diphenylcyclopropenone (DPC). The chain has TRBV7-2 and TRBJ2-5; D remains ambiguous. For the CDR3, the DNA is TGTGCCAGCAGCCTCTTACCTCAGGAGACCCAGTACTTC. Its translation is CASSLLPQETQYF.